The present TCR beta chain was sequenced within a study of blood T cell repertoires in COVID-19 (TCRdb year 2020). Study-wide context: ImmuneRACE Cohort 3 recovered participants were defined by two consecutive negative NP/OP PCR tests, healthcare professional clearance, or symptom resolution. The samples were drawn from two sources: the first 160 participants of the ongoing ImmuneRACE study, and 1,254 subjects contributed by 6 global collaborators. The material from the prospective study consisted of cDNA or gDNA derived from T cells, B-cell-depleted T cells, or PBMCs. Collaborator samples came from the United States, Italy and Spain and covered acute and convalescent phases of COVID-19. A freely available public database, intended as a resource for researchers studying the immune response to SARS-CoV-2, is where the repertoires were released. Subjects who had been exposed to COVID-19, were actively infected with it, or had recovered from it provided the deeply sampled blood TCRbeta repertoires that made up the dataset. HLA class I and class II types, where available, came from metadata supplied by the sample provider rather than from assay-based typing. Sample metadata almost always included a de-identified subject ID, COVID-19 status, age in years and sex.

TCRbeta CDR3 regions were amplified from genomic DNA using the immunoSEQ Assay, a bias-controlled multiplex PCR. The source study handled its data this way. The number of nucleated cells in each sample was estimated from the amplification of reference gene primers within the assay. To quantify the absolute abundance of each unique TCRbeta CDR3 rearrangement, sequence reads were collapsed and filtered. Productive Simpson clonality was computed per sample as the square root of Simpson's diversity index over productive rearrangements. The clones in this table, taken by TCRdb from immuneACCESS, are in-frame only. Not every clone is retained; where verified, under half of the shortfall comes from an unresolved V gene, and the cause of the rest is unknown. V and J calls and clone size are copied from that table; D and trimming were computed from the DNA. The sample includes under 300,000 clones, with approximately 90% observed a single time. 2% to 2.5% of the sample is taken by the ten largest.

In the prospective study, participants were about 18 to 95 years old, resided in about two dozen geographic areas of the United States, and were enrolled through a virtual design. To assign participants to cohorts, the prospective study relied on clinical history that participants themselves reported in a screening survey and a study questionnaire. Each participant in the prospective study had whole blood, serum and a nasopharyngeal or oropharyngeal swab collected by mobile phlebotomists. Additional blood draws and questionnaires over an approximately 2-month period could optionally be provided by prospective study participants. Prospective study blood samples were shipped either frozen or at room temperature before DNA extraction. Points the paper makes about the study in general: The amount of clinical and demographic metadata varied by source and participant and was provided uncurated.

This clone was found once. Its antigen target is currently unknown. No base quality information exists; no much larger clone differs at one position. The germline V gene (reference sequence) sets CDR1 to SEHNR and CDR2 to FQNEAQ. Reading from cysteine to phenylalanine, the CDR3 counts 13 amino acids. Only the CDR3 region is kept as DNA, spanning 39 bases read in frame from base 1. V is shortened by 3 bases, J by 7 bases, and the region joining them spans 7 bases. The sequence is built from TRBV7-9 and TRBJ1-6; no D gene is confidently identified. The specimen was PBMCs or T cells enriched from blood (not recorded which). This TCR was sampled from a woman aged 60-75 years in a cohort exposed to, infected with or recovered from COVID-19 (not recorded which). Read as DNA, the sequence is TGTGCCAGCAGCTTCCCGGGGAATTCACCCCTCCACTTT. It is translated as CASSFPGNSPLHF.